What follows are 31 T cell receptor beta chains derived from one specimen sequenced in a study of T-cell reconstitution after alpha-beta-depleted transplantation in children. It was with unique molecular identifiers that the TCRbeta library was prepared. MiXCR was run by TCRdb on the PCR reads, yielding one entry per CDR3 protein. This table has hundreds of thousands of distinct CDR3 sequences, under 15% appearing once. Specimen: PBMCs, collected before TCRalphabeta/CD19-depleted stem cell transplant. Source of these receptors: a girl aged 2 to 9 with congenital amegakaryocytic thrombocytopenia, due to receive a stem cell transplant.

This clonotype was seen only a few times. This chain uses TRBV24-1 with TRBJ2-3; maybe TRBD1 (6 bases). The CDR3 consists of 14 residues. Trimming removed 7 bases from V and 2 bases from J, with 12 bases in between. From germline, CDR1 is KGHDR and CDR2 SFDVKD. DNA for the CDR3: TGTGCCACCAGCACGACAGGTATCACAGATACGCAGTATTTT. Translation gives CATSTTGITDTQYF.

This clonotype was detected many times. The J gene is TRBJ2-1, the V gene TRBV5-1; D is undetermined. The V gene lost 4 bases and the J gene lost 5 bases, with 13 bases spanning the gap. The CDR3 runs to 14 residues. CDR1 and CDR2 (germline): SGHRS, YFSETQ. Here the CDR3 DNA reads TGCGCCAGCAGCCTCGCCCGGACCAACAATGAGCAGTTCTTC. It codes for CASSLARTNNEQFF.

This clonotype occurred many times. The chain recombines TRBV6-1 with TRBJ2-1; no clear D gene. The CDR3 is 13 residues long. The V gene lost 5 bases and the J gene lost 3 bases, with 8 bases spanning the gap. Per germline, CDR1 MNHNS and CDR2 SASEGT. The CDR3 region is CASSTTHYNEQFF. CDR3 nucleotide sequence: TGTGCCAGCAGTACGACCCACTACAATGAGCAGTTCTTC.

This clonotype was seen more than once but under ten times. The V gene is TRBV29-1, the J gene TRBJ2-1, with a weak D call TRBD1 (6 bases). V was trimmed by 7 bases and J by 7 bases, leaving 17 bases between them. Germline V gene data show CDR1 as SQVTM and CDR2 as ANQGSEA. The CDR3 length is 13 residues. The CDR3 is CSGAPYTGNEQFF. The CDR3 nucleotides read TGCAGCGGGGCCCCTTACACAGGGAATGAGCAGTTCTTC.

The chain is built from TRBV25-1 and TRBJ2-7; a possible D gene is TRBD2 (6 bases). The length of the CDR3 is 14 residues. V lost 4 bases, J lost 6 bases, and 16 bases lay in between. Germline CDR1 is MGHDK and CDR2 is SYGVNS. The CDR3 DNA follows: TGTGCCAGCAGTGGGGGACTGGTAGGGCTCGAGCAGTACTTC. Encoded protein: CASSGGLVGLEQYF.

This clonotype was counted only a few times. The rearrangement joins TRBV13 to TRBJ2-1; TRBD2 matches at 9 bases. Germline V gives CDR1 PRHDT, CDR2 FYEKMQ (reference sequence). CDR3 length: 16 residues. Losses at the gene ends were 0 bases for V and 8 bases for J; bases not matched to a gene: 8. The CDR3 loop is CASSLGRREGRHEQFF. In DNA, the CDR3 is TGTGCCAGCAGCTTAGGTCGGCGGGAGGGCCGTCATGAGCAGTTCTTC.

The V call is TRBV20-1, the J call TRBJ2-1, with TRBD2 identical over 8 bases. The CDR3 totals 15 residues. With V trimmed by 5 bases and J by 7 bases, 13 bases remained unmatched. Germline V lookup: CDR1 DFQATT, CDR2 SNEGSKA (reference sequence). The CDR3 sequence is CSAVRSSGNLNEQFF. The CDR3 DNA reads TGCAGTGCTGTCCGGAGTAGCGGGAACCTGAATGAGCAGTTCTTC.

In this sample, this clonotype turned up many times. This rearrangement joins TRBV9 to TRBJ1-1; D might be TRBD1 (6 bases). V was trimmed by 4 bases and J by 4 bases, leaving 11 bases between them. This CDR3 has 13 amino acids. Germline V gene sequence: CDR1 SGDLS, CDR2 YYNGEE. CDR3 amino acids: CASSHTGPTEAFF. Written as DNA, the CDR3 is TGTGCCAGCAGCCACACAGGGCCCACTGAAGCTTTCTTT.

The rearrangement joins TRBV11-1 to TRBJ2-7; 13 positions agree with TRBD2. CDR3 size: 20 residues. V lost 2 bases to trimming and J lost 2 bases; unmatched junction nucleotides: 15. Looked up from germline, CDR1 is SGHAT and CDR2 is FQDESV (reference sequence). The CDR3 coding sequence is TGTGCCAGCAGCTTAAAGGGGACTAGCGGGATCAGGGCCCCTCCCTACGAGCAGTACTTC. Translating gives CASSLKGTSGIRAPPYEQYF.

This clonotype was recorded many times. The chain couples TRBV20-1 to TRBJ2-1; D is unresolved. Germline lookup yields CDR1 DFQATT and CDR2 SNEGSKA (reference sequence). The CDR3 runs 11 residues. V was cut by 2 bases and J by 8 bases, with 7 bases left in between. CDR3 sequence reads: CSARKDDEQFF. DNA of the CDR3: TGCAGTGCTAGAAAGGATGATGAGCAGTTCTTC.

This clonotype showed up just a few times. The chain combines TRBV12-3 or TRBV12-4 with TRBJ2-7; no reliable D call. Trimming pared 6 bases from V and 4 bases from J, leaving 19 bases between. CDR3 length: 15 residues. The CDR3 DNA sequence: TGTGCCAGCAGCCTGACCGGCTCCCCTAGGTACGAGCAGTACTTC. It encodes CASSLTGSPRYEQYF.

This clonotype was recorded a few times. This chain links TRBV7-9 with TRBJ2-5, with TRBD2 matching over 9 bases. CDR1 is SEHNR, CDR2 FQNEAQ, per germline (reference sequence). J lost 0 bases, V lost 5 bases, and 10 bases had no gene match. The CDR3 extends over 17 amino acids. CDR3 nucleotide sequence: TGTGCCAGCAGCCCCCGGACTAGCGAATCGTACCAAGAGACCCAGTACTTC. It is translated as CASSPRTSESYQETQYF.

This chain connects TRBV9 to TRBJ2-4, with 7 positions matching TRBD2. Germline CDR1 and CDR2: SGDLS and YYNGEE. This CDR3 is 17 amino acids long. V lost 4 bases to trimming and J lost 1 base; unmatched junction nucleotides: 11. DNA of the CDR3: TGTGCCAGCAGCCATGGTAGGGAGGGGCTCGCCAAAAACATTCAGTACTTC. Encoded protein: CASSHGREGLAKNIQYF. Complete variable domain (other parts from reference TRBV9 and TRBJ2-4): DSGVTQTPKHLITATGQRVTLRCSPRSGDLSVYWYQQSLDQGLQFLIQYYNGEERAKGNILERFSAQQFPDLHSELNLSSLELGDSALYFCASSHGREGLAKNIQYFGAGTRLSVL.

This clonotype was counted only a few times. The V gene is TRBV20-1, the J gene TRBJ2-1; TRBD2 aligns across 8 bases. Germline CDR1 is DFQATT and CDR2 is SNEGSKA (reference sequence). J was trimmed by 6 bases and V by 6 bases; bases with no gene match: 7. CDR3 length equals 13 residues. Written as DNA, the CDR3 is TGCAGTGCGGGACTAGTCGTTCGCAATGAGCAGTTCTTC. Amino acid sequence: CSAGLVVRNEQFF.

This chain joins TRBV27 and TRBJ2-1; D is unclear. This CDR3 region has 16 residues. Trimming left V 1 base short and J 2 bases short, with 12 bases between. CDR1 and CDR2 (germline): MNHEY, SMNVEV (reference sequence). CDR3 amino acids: CASSLFGSETYNEQFF. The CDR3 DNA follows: TGTGCCAGCAGTTTATTCGGCTCAGAAACCTACAATGAGCAGTTCTTC.

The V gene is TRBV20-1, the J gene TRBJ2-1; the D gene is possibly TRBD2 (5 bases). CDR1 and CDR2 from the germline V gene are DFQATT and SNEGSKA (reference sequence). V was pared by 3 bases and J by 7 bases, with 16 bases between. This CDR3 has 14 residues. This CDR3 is CSASDPTNGNEQFF. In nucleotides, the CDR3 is TGCAGTGCTAGCGACCCGACTAACGGGAATGAGCAGTTCTTC.

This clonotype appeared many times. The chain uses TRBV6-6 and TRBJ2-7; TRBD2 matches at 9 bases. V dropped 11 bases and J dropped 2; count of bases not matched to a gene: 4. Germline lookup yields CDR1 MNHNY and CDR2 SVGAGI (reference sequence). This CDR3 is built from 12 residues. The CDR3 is CAGGRGTYEQYF. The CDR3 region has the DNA TGTGCCGGCGGGAGGGGGACCTACGAGCAGTACTTC.

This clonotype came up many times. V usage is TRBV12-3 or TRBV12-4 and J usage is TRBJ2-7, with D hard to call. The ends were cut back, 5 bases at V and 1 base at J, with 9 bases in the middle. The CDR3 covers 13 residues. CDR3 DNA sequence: TGTGCCAGCAGTAAGACCCTGTCCTACGAGCAGTACTTC. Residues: CASSKTLSYEQYF.

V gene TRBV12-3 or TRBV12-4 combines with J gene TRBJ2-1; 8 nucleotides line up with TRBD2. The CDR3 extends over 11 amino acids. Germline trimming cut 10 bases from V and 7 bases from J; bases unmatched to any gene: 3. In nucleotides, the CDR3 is TGTGCCACCAGACTAGCGAATGAGCAGTTCTTC. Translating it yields CATRLANEQFF.

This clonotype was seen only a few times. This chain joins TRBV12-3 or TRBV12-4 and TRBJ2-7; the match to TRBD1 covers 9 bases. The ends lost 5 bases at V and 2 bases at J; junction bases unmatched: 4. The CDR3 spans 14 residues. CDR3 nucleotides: TGTGCCAGCAGTCCGACAGGGGGGACCTACGAGCAGTACTTC. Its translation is CASSPTGGTYEQYF.

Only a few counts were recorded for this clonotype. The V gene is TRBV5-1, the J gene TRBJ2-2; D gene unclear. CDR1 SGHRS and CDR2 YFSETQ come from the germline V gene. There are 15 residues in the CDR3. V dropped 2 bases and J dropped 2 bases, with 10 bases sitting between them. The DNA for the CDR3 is TGCGCCAGCAGCTTCTCGGCGAGAAACACCGGGGAGCTGTTTTTT. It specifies CASSFSARNTGELFF.

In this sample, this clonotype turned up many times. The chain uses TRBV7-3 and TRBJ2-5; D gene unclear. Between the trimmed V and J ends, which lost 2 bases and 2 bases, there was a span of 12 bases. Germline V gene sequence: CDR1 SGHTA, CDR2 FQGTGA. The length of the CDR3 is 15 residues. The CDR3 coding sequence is TGTGCCAGCAGCTTACATTTTGGTTCTCAAGAGACCCAGTACTTC. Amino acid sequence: CASSLHFGSQETQYF.

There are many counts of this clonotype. CDR3 DNA: TGTGCCAGCAGCCCGCAAGCGGGACGCACAGATACGCAGTATTTT. Protein: CASSPQAGRTDTQYF. The V and J genes are TRBV7-9 and TRBJ2-3; TRBD2 agrees at 7 bases. In germline, CDR1 is SEHNR, CDR2 FQNEAQ (reference sequence). The CDR3 sequence is 15 residues long. V shed 5 bases, J shed 1 base, and the junction held 6 bases outside the gene matches.

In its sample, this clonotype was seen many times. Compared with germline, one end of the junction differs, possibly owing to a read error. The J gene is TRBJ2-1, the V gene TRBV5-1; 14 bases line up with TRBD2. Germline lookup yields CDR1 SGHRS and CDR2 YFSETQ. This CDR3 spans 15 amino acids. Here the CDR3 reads CASSPGTSGGNEQFF. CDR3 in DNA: TGTGCCAGCAGCCCCGGGACTAGCGGGGGCAATGAGCAGTTCTTC.

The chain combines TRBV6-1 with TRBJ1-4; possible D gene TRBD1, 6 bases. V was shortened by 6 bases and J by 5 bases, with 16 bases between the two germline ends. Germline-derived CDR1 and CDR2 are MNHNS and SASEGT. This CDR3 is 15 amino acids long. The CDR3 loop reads CASSRDNHMNEKLFF. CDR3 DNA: TGTGCCAGCAGCAGGGACAACCATATGAATGAAAAACTGTTTTTT.

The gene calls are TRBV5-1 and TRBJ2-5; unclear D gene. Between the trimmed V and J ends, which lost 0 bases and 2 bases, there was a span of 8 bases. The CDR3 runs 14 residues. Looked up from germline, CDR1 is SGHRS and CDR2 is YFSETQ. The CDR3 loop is CASSLELNQETQYF. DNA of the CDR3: TGCGCCAGCAGCTTGGAACTGAATCAAGAGACCCAGTACTTC.

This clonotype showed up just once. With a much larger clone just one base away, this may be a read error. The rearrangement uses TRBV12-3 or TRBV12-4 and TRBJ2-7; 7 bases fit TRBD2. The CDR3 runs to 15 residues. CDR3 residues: CASSFTSARADERYF. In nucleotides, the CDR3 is TGTGCCAGCAGTTTTACTAGCGCGAGGGCCGACGAGCGGTACTTC.

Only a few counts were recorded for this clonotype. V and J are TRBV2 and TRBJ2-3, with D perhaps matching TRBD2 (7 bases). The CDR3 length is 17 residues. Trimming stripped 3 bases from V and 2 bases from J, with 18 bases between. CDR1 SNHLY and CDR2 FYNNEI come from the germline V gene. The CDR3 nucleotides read TGTGCCAGCAGTGAGACAGGCCTAGCGGAATACACAGATACGCAGTATTTT. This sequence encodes CASSETGLAEYTDTQYF.

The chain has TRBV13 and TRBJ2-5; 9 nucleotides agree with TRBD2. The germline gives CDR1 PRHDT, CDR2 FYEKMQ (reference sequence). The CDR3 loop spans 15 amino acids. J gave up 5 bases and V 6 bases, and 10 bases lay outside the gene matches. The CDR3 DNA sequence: TGTGCCAGCAGTTTTCCTAGCGGGACTGGGGAGACCCAGTACTTC. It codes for CASSFPSGTGETQYF.

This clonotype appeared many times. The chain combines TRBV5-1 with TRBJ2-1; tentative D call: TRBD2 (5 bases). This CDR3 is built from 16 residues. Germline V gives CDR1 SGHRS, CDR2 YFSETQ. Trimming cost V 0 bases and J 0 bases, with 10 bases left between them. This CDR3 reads CASSLAGSRSYNEQFF. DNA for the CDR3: TGCGCCAGCAGCTTGGCGGGATCCCGCTCCTACAATGAGCAGTTCTTC.

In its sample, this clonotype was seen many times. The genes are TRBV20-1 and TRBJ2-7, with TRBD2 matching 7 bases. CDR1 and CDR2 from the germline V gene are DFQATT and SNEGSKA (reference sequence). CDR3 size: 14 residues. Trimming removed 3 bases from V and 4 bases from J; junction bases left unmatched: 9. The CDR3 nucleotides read TGCAGTGCTAGTAAGGGCGGGAGTGGTTACGAGCAGTACTTC. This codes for CSASKGGSGYEQYF.